These 13 T cell receptor beta chains were all obtained from the same sample, sequenced in a study of shared clonotypes between healthy human individuals. Clones were sequenced by immunoSEQ multiplex PCR, and TCRdb holds only the in-frame ones, with some missing. The table records over 850,000 clones, roughly 74% of them present only once. Material: memory CD4+ T cells from PBMCs. Noted subset: CD45RA-negative fraction. These TCRs come from a man between 18 and 35 years old in good health. Some clones in this sample may be carry-over from other donors' samples.

This clone turned up a few times. The chain employs TRBV10-3 and TRBJ2-2; 7 bases align to TRBD1. The CDR3 runs 13 residues. CDR1 and CDR2 from the germline V gene are ENHRY and SYGVKD. Trimming took 6 bases from V and 7 from J; bases not matched to a gene: 5. In DNA, the CDR3 is TGTGCCATCAGGGGAACAGGGGACGGGGAGCTGTTTTTT. Amino acid sequence: CAIRGTGDGELFF.

The V and J genes are TRBV19 and TRBJ2-1, with D possibly TRBD2 on 6 matching bases. V was clipped by 8 bases and J by 5 bases, with 16 bases between them. The CDR3 is made up of 14 amino acids. Germline CDR1 reads LNHDA; CDR2 reads SQIVND (reference sequence). CDR3 nucleotides: TGTGCCAGTTTGGCCGGGACTGCCAACAATGAGCAGTTCTTC. Translation: CASLAGTANNEQFF.

The chain links TRBV5-1 to TRBJ1-2; no definite D call. Trimming removed 0 bases from V and 6 bases from J, with 9 bases in between. Germline V gene data show CDR1 as SGHRS and CDR2 as YFSETQ. This CDR3 is 13 amino acids long. The CDR3 DNA follows: TGCGCCAGCAGCTTGGAGGGAACAGATGGCTACACCTTC. This translates into CASSLEGTDGYTF.

In this sample, this clone turned up once. V and J are TRBV11-3 and TRBJ1-5, with 9 bases identical to TRBD1. Germline-derived CDR1 and CDR2 are SGHNT and YENEEA. The CDR3 contains 16 residues. The V gene end was trimmed by 1 base and the J gene end by 1 base; junction bases not matched to a gene: 2. CDR3 nucleotide sequence: TGTGCCAGCAGCTTAGGGACAGGGGAGAGCAATCAGCCCCAGCATTTT. This encodes CASSLGTGESNQPQHF.

This clone was detected many times. The genes are TRBV7-9 and TRBJ1-3; TRBD1 aligns across 8 bases. Per germline, CDR1 SEHNR and CDR2 FQNEAQ (reference sequence). The CDR3 loop spans 16 amino acids. V trimming: 6 bases; J trimming: 3 bases; junction bases outside the gene matches: 10. CDR3 DNA sequence: TGTGCCAGCAGTCCCCGGCAGGGGGCTATTGGAAACACCATATATTTT. Amino acid sequence: CASSPRQGAIGNTIYF.

The CDR3 coding sequence is TGTGCCAGCAGCTTGGGTGTCTCAAGGCAGCCCCAGCATTTT. It encodes CASSLGVSRQPQHF. The chain is built from TRBV5-6 and TRBJ1-5; D gene uncertain. V was pared by 0 bases and J by 7 bases, with 11 bases between. Germline CDR1 and CDR2: SGHDT and YYEEEE. The CDR3 sequence is 14 residues long.

The chain links TRBV5-6 to TRBJ1-1, with TRBD1 matching 8 bases. With 4 bases clipped from V and 11 bases from J, the junction kept 25 bases outside the gene matches. This CDR3 has 18 residues. The germline V gene encodes CDR1 SGHDT and CDR2 YYEEEE. The CDR3 is CASSPDPGGGSGLIGAFF. The CDR3, as DNA: TGTGCCAGCAGCCCGGACCCAGGGGGCGGGTCGGGCCTAATTGGCGCTTTCTTT.

The chain recombines TRBV14 with TRBJ1-3; D ambiguous. With 0 bases removed from V and 3 bases from J, the gap between germline ends came to 18 bases. From germline, CDR1 is SGHDN and CDR2 FVKESK. This CDR3 is 18 amino acids long. CDR3: CASSQDMYSGSGGNTIYF. For the CDR3, the DNA is TGTGCCAGCAGCCAAGATATGTATTCCGGTTCGGGTGGAAACACCATATATTTT.

The chain links TRBV29-1 to TRBJ2-1; D unresolved. Germline V gives CDR1 SQVTM, CDR2 ANQGSEA. Trimming left V 7 bases short and J 4 bases short, with 14 bases between. The CDR3 consists of 13 residues. CDR3 DNA sequence: TGCAGCGCCGCCGACATTAGGTACAATGAGCAGTTCTTC. Its protein product is CSAADIRYNEQFF.

The rearrangement links TRBV5-1 to TRBJ1-4; D ambiguous. CDR1 and CDR2 (germline): SGHRS, YFSETQ. Trimming left V 1 base short and J 0 bases short, with 10 bases between. The CDR3 runs to 16 residues. CDR3 region: CASSLIAPATNEKLFF. The CDR3 DNA reads as TGCGCCAGCAGCTTGATCGCGCCTGCAACTAATGAAAAACTGTTTTTT.

The chain is built from TRBV4-1 and TRBJ2-2, with D maybe TRBD2 (5 bases). The CDR3 runs 15 residues. Trimming stripped 0 bases from V and 7 bases from J, with 12 bases between. In germline, CDR1 is MGHRA, CDR2 YSYEKL. In nucleotides, the CDR3 is TGCGCCAGCAGCCAAGACTCGAGTGGAGGCGGGGAGCTGTTTTTT. Translation: CASSQDSSGGGELFF.

The J gene is TRBJ1-2, the V gene TRBV12-5; unclear D gene. Trimming removed 6 bases at V and 2 bases at J, with 10 bases between. This CDR3 has 13 residues. CDR1 and CDR2 (germline): LGHNT, FRNRAP. CDR3 DNA sequence: TGTGCTAGTGGCTCGGAGTGGAACTATGGCTACACCTTC. Amino acid sequence: CASGSEWNYGYTF.

This clone was seen a single time. The genes are TRBV7-9 and TRBJ1-2; D is unclear. CDR1 is SEHNR and CDR2 is FQNEAQ in the germline V gene (reference sequence). This CDR3 comprises 15 residues. Trimming removed 3 bases at V and 3 bases at J, with 14 bases between. DNA for the CDR3: TGTGCCAGCAGCTTCGCTCCTTCGGTTTACTATGGCTACACCTTC. The encoded protein is CASSFAPSVYYGYTF.